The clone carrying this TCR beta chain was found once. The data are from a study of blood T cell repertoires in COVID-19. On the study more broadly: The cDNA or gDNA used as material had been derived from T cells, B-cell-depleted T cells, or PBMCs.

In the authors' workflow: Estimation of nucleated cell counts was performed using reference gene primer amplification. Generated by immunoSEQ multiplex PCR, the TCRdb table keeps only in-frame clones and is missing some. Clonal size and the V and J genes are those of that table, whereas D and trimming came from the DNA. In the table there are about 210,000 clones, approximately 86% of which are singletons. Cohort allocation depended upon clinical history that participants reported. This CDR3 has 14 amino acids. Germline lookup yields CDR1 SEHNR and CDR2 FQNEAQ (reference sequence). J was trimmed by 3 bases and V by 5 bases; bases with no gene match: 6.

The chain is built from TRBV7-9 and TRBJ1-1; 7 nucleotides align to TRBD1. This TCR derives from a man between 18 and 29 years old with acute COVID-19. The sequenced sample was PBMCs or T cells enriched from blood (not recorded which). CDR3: CASSLVRGYTEAFF. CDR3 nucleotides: TGTGCCAGCAGCCTTGTCAGGGGGTACACTGAAGCTTTCTTT.